These 4 T cell receptor beta chains were sequenced from one sample in a study of shared clonotypes between healthy human individuals. The table came from immunoSEQ multiplex PCR; TCRdb's copy has only in-frame clones and leaves some out. The data show around 430,000 clones, 70% to 80% seen once. The sample was PBMCs. These receptors all come from a woman aged 40 to 55 in good health. Some clones in this sample may be carry-over from other donors' samples.

This clone occurred a few times. The V call is TRBV6-6, the J call TRBJ2-1; 10 bases match TRBD2. Per the germline V gene, CDR1 is MNHNY and CDR2 is SVGAGI (reference sequence). V lost 5 bases to trimming and J lost 7 bases; unmatched junction nucleotides: 8. The CDR3 has 15 residues. The CDR3 nucleotides read TGTGCCAGCAGTCCGTTAGCGGGAGGCTCTAATGAGCAGTTCTTC. This sequence encodes CASSPLAGGSNEQFF.

This rearrangement joins TRBV7-8 to TRBJ2-2; 8 bases are shared with TRBD2. This CDR3 is 16 amino acids long. The J segment lost 6 bases and the V segment lost 0 bases, leaving 6 bases of the junction unmatched. Germline V lookup: CDR1 SGHVS, CDR2 FQNEAQ. The CDR3 region has the DNA TGTGCCAGCAGCTTAGCCGGGACTAGTTTTGCCGGGGAGCTGTTTTTT. This encodes CASSLAGTSFAGELFF.

The genes are TRBV18 and TRBJ2-3; 11 bases align to TRBD1. Per the germline V gene, CDR1 is KGHSH and CDR2 is LQKENI. V lost 8 bases to trimming and J lost 0 bases; unmatched junction nucleotides: 4. The CDR3 runs to 15 residues. The CDR3 DNA reads TGTGCCAGCCCCGGGACAGGGGGTAGCACAGATACGCAGTATTTT. Translation: CASPGTGGSTDTQYF.

V and J are TRBV4-2 and TRBJ2-5, with 7 positions matching TRBD1. The CDR3 is 14 residues long. With 6 bases clipped from V and 2 bases from J, the junction kept 6 bases outside the gene matches. Germline lookup yields CDR1 LGHNA and CDR2 YNFKEQ. CDR3 nucleotide sequence: TGTGCCAGCAGTCAGATCAGGGGGCAAGAGACCCAGTACTTC. Protein: CASSQIRGQETQYF.